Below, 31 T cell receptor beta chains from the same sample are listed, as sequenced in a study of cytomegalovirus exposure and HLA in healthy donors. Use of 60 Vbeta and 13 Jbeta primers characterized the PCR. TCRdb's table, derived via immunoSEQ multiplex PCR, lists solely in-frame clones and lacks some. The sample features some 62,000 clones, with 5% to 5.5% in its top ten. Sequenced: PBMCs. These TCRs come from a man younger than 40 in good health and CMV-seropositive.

CDR3 sequence reads: CASSLGSETQYF. Here the CDR3 DNA reads TGTGCCAGCAGCTTAGGTTCGGAGACCCAGTACTTC. The J gene is TRBJ2-5, the V gene TRBV7-2; D unclear. This CDR3 is 12 amino acids long. Germline assignment: CDR1 SGHTA and CDR2 FQGNSA. V was pared by 1 base and J by 5 bases, with 5 bases between.

CDR3: CASSKLPQGPYEAFF. The CDR3 DNA sequence: TGTGCCAGCAGCAAACTACCACAGGGTCCGTATGAAGCTTTCTTT. The chain has TRBV11-3 and TRBJ1-1; perhaps TRBD1 as D (6 bases). Germline V gene sequence: CDR1 SGHNT, CDR2 YENEEA. The length of the CDR3 is 15 residues. V lost 5 bases, J lost 7 bases, and 20 bases lay in between.

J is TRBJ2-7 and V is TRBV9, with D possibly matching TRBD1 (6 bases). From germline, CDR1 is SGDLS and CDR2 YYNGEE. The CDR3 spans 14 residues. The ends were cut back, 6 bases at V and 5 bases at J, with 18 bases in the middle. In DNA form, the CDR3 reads TGTGCCAGCACCCCAGGCAGGGGTCGGGACGAGCAGTACTTC. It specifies CASTPGRGRDEQYF.

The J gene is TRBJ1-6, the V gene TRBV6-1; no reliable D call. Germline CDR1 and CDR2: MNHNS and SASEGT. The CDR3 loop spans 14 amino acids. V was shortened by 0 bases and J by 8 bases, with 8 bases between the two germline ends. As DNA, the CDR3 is TGTGCCAGCAGTGAAGCCCGTGTTCATTCACCCCTCCACTTT. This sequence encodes CASSEARVHSPLHF.

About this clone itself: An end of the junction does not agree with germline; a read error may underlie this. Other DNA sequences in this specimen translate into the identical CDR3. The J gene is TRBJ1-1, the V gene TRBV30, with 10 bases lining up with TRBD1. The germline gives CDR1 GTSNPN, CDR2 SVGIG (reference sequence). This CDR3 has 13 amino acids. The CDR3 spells CAWKGQGIAEAFF. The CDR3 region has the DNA TGCGCCTGGAAGGGACAGGGGATAGCTGAAGCTTTCTTT. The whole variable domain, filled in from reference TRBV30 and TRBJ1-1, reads SQTIHQWPATLVQPVGSPLSLECTVEGTSNPNLYWYRQAAGRGLQLLFYSVGIGQISSEVPQNLSASRPQDRQFILSSKKLLLSDSGFYLCAWKGQGIAEAFFGQGTRLTVV.

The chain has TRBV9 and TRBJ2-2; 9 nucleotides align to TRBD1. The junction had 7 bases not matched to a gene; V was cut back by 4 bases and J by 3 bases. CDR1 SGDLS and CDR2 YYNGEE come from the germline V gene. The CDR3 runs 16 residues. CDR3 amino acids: CASSPRTGVDTGELFF. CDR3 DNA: TGTGCCAGCAGCCCCCGGACAGGGGTGGACACCGGGGAGCTGTTTTTT.

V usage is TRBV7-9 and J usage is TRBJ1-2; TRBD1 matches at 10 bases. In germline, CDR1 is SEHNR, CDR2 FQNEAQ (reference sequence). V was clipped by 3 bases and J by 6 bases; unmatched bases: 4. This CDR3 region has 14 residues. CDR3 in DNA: TGTGCCAGCAGCTTCCGGGACAGGGGAAATGGCTACACCTTC. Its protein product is CASSFRDRGNGYTF.

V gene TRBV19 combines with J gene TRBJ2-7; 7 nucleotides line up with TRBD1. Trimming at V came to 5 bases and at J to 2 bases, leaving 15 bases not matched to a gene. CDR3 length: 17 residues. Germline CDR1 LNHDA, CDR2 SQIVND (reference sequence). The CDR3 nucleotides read TGTGCCAGTAGTCCTATAACGGACAGGTCAAACCCCTACGAGCAGTACTTC. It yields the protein CASSPITDRSNPYEQYF.

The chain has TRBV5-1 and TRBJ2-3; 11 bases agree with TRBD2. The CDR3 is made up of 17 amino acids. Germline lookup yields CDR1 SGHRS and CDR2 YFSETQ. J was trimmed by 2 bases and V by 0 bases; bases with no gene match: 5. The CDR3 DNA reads TGCGCCAGCAGCTTGGCCCTAGCGGGGGGTTTCACAGATACGCAGTATTTT. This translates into CASSLALAGGFTDTQYF.

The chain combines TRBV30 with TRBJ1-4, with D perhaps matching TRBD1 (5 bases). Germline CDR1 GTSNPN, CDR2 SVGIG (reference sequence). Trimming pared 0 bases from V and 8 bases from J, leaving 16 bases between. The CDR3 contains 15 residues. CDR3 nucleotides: TGTGCCTGGAGTGTATACTGGCAGGGTCGAGAAAAACTGTTTTTT. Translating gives CAWSVYWQGREKLFF.

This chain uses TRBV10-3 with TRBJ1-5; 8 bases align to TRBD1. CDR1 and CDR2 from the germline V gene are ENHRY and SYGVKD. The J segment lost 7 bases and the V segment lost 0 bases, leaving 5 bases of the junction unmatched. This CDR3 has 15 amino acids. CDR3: CAISESGTGSQPQHF. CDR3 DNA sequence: TGTGCCATCAGTGAGTCCGGGACAGGCAGCCAGCCCCAGCATTTT.

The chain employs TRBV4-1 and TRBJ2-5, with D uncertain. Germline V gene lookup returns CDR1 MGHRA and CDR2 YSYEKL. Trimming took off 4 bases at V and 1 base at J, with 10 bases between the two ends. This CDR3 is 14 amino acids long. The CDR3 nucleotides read TGCGCCAGCAGCCCTCCAAACAGCCAAGAGACCCAGTACTTC. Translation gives CASSPPNSQETQYF.

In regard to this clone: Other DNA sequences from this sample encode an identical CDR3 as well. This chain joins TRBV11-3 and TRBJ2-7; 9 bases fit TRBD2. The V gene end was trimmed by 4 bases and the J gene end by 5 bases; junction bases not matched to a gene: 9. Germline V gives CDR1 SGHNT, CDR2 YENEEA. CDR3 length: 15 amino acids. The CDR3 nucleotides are TGTGCCAGCAGCTCCGTAGCGGGAGCCAGTGACGAGCAGTACTTC. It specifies CASSSVAGASDEQYF.

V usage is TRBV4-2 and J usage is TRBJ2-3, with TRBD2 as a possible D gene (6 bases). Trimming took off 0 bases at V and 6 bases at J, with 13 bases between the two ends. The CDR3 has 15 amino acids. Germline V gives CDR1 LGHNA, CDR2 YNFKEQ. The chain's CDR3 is CASSQDRRGWDTQYF. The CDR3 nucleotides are TGTGCCAGCAGCCAAGATAGGAGGGGTTGGGATACGCAGTATTTT.

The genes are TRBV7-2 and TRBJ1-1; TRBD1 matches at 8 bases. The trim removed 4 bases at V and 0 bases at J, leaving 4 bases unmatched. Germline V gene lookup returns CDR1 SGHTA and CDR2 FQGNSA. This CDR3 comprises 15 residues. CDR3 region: CASSYRDRMNTEAFF. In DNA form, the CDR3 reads TGTGCCAGCAGCTACCGGGACAGGATGAACACTGAAGCTTTCTTT.

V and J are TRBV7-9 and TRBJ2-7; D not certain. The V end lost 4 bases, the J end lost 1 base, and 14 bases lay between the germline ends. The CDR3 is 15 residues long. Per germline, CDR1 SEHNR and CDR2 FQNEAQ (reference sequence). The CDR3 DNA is TGTGCCAGCAGCTCAGACATGCCAAGATCCTACGAGCAGTACTTC. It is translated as CASSSDMPRSYEQYF. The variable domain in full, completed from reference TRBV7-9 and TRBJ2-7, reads DTGVSQNPRHKITKRGQNVTFRCDPISEHNRLYWYRQTLGQGPEFLTYFQNEAQLEKSRLLSDRFSAERPKGSFSTLEIQRTEQGDSAMYLCASSSDMPRSYEQYFGPGTRLTVT.

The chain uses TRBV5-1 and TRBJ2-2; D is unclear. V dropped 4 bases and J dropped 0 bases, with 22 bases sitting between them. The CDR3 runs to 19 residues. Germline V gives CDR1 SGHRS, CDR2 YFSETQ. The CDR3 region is CASSGVTFSRAANTGELFF. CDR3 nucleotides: TGCGCCAGCAGCGGCGTAACGTTTTCTAGAGCCGCGAACACCGGGGAGCTGTTTTTT.

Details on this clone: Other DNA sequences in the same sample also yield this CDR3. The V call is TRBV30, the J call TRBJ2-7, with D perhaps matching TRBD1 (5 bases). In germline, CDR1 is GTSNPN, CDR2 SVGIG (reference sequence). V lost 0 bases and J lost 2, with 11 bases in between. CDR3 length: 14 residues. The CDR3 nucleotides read TGTGCCTGGAGTGTACAGGTGCCCCCCTACGAGCAGTACTTC. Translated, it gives CAWSVQVPPYEQYF. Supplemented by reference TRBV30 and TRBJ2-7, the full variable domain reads SQTIHQWPATLVQPVGSPLSLECTVEGTSNPNLYWYRQAAGRGLQLLFYSVGIGQISSEVPQNLSASRPQDRQFILSSKKLLLSDSGFYLCAWSVQVPPYEQYFGPGTRLTVT.

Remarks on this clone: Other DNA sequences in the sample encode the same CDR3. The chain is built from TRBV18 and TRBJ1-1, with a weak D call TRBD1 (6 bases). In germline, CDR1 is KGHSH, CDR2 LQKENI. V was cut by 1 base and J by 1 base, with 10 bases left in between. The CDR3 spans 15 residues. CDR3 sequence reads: CASSPQPRGNTEAFF. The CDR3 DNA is TGTGCCAGCTCACCACAGCCCAGGGGGAACACTGAAGCTTTCTTT. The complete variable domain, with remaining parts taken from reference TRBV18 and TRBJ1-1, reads NAGVMQNPRHLVRRRGQEARLRCSPMKGHSHVYWYRQLPEEGLKFMVYLQKENIIDESGMPKERFSAEFPKEGPSILRIQQVVRGDSAAYFCASSPQPRGNTEAFFGQGTRLTVV.

The CDR3: CASSVGHSTYEQYF. The CDR3, as DNA: TGTGCCAGCAGCGTAGGTCATAGCACCTACGAGCAGTACTTC. V and J are TRBV9 and TRBJ2-7; D gene unclear. V lost 0 bases and J 2 bases, leaving 9 bases between the germline ends. Germline assignment: CDR1 SGDLS and CDR2 YYNGEE. CDR3 size: 14 residues. Full variable domain (missing parts from reference TRBV9 and TRBJ2-7): DSGVTQTPKHLITATGQRVTLRCSPRSGDLSVYWYQQSLDQGLQFLIQYYNGEERAKGNILERFSAQQFPDLHSELNLSSLELGDSALYFCASSVGHSTYEQYFGPGTRLTVT.

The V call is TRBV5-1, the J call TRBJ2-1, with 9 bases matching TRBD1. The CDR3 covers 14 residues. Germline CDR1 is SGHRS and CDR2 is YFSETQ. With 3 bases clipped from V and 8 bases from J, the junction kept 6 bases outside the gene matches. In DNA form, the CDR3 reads TGCGCCAGCAGCTGGGACAGGGCTAGAGATGAGCAGTTCTTC. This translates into CASSWDRARDEQFF.

The CDR3 DNA sequence: TGTGCCAGCAGCTTACGGTGGGCAGGGGGTAGCAACACCGGGGAGCTGTTTTTT. Protein product: CASSLRWAGGSNTGELFF. The rearrangement uses TRBV13 and TRBJ2-2, with 7 bases aligning to TRBD1. Germline CDR1 is PRHDT and CDR2 is FYEKMQ (reference sequence). The V segment lost 2 bases and the J segment 2 bases; nucleotides outside the gene matches: 11. This CDR3 spans 18 amino acids.

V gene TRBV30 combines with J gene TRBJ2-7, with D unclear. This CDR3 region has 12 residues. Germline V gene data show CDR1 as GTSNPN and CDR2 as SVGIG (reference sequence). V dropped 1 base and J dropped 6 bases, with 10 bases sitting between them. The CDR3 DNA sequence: TGTGCCTGGAGTGCAAGAGTCTCCGAGCAGTACTTC. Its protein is CAWSARVSEQYF.

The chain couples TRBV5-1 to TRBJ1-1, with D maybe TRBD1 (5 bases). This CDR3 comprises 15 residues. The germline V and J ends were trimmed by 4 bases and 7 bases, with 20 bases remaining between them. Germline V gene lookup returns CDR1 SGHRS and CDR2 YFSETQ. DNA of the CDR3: TGCGCCAGCAGCACTGGGGTTTGGGGGACTGGTGAAGCTTTCTTT. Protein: CASSTGVWGTGEAFF.

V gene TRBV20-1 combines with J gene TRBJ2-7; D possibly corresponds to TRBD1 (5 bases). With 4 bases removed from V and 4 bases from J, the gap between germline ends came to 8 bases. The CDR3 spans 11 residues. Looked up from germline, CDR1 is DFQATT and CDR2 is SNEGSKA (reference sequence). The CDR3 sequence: CSATDRYEQYF. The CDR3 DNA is TGCAGTGCTACAGACAGATACGAGCAGTACTTC.

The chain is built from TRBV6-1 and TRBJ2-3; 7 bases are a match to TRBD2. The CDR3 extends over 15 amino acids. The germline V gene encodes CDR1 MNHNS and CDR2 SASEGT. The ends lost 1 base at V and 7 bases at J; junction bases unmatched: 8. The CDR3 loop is CASSEVGVGGNTQYF. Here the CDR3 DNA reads TGTGCCAGCAGTGAAGTAGGGGTGGGGGGGAATACGCAGTATTTT.

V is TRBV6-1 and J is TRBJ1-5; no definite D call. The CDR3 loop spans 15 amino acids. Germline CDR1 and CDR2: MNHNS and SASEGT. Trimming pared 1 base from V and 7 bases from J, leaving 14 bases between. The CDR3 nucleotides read TGTGCCAGCAGTGAAGTAGGAGGCTTTGGACAGCCCCAGCATTTT. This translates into CASSEVGGFGQPQHF.

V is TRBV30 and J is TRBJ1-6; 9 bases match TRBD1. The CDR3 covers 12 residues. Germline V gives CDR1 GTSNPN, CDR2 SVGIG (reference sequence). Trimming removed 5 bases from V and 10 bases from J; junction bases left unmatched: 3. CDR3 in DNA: TGTGCCTGGGGACAGGGGATATCACCCCTCCACTTT. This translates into CAWGQGISPLHF. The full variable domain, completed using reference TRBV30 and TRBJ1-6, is SQTIHQWPATLVQPVGSPLSLECTVEGTSNPNLYWYRQAAGRGLQLLFYSVGIGQISSEVPQNLSASRPQDRQFILSSKKLLLSDSGFYLCAWGQGISPLHFGNGTRLTVT.

DNA of the CDR3: TGTGCCAGCAGCCCAGGACTAGCGTCCTACGAGCAGTACTTC. Translation: CASSPGLASYEQYF. This chain joins TRBV5-6 and TRBJ2-7; 9 bases line up with TRBD2. The CDR3 covers 14 residues. The junction had 3 bases not matched to a gene; V was cut back by 4 bases and J by 1 base. Germline V gene lookup returns CDR1 SGHDT and CDR2 YYEEEE.

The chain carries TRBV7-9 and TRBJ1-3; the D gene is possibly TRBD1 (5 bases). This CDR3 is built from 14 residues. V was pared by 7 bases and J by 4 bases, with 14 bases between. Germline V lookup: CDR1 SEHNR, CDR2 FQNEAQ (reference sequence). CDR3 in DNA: TGTGCCAGCATCCTGACAGCCGGGGGAAACACCATATATTTT. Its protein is CASILTAGGNTIYF.

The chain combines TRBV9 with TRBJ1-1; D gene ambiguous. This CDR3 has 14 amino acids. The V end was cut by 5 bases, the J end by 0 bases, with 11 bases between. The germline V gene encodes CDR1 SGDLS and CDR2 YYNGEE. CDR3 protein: CASSESTVNTEAFF. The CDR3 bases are TGTGCCAGCAGTGAGTCCACAGTGAACACTGAAGCTTTCTTT.